These T cell receptor beta chains were read from a single sample in a study of T cell responses to AZD1222 COVID-19 vaccine. Sequenced by immunoSEQ multiplex PCR; TCRdb stores in-frame clones only, minus some. The sample carries roughly 190,000 clones, roughly 90% recorded once. The sequenced sample was peripheral blood, obtained on day 0 of AZD1222 vaccination. These receptors all stem from an adult in good health. CDR3s include the opening cysteine and the closing phenylalanine or tryptophan. D genes are given only for firm matches. Size tells how often a clone was seen (once, few, many) or the class of an expanded clone, and some rows leave it out.

CASSFPNSQPQHF,TGTGCCAGCAGTTTCCCTAATAGCCAGCCCCAGCATTTT,TRBV28,-,-,TRBJ1-5
CASSPSLEKLFF,TGTGCCAGCAGCCCAAGTCTTGAAAAACTGTTTTTT,TRBV3-1/TRBV3-2,-,-,TRBJ1-4
CASSLARNYGYTF,TGCGCCAGCAGCTTGGCCAGAAACTATGGCTACACCTTC,TRBV5-1,-,-,TRBJ1-2
CASSLSPGNRNEQFF,TGTGCCAGCAGCTTATCCCCGGGAAATCGCAATGAGCAGTTCTTC,TRBV7-2,once,-,TRBJ2-1
CATGETALYEQYF,TGTGCCACCGGAGAGACAGCCCTCTACGAGCAGTACTTC,TRBV28,once,-,TRBJ2-7
CASSIVSSGRREDEQFF,TGTGCCAGTAGTATCGTGTCTAGCGGGAGGAGAGAGGATGAGCAGTTCTTC,TRBV19,-,TRBD2,TRBJ2-1
CASSSDRGYGNTIYF,TGCGCCAGCAGCTCCGACAGGGGGTATGGAAACACCATATATTTT,TRBV5-1,-,TRBD1,TRBJ1-3
CASSLTGEGRWNYGYTF,TGTGCCAGCAGTTTGACAGGGGAGGGGAGATGGAACTATGGCTACACCTTC,TRBV27,-,TRBD1,TRBJ1-2
CATSRDGEKLFF,TGTGCCACCAGCAGAGATGGGGAAAAACTGTTTTTT,TRBV15,-,-,TRBJ1-4
CASSLGGRGDPSWNEQFF,TGTGCCAGCAGCTTAGGAGGGCGGGGGGACCCATCGTGGAATGAGCAGTTCTTC,TRBV11-3,-,TRBD2,TRBJ2-1
CASSPGTGRTGELFF,TGTGCCAGCTCACCCGGGACAGGGAGAACCGGGGAGCTGTTTTTT,TRBV18,-,TRBD1,TRBJ2-2
CASSWSDNEKLFF,TGTGCCAGCAGTTGGTCGGACAATGAAAAACTGTTTTTT,TRBV25-1,-,-,TRBJ1-4
CASSASSGVTHNEQFF,TGTGCCAGCAGCGCGTCTAGCGGGGTGACGCACAATGAGCAGTTCTTC,TRBV9,-,TRBD2,TRBJ2-1